The next 27 T cell receptor beta chains were all read from a single sample in a study of blood T cell repertoires in COVID-19. Data came from immunoSEQ multiplex PCR; TCRdb stores just in-frame clones and leaves some out. Of 160,000 or so clones listed, around 83% are singletons. The sequenced sample consisted of peripheral blood. The receptor set was obtained from a man aged 35 to 55 with acute or convalescent COVID-19.

This chain joins TRBV10-3 and TRBJ2-7; D unclear. The V and J ends lost 6 bases and 5 bases respectively, with 8 bases between them. The CDR3 totals 11 residues. The V gene's germline CDR1 is ENHRY and CDR2 SYGVKD. The CDR3 here is CAIRARNEQYF. The CDR3 nucleotides read TGTGCCATCAGGGCTAGGAACGAGCAGTACTTC.

The chain has TRBV27 and TRBJ2-7, with D possibly matching TRBD2 (5 bases). The CDR3 is made up of 14 amino acids. CDR1 is MNHEY, CDR2 SMNVEV, per germline (reference sequence). V lost 5 bases to trimming and J lost 3 bases, with 14 bases between them. In DNA, the CDR3 is TGTGCCAGCAGTCTGGACGCCGGGGTCTACGAGCAGTACTTC. The encoded protein is CASSLDAGVYEQYF.

The rearrangement joins TRBV6-1 to TRBJ1-5, with a weak D call TRBD1 (5 bases). CDR1 is MNHNS and CDR2 is SASEGT in the germline V gene. The CDR3 runs to 15 residues. V lost 3 bases and J lost 5, with 14 bases in between. Here the CDR3 reads CASSEGQPDYQPQHF. In DNA, the CDR3 is TGTGCCAGCAGTGAGGGGCAGCCAGACTATCAGCCCCAGCATTTT.

As for this clone: Germline and junction disagree at one end, which may indicate a read error. The chain carries TRBV9 and TRBJ2-1, with 11 bases fitting TRBD2. Germline lookup yields CDR1 SGDLS and CDR2 YYNGEE. The CDR3 covers 19 residues. This CDR3 is CARSVGVAGGKSSYNEQFF. The CDR3 region has the DNA TGTGCCCGCAGCGTAGGGGTAGCGGGGGGGAAAAGCTCCTACAATGAGCAGTTCTTC.

This chain joins TRBV11-1 and TRBJ1-2; tentative D call: TRBD1 (5 bases). Germline V gene lookup returns CDR1 SGHAT and CDR2 FQDESV (reference sequence). The ends were cut back, 5 bases at V and 6 bases at J, with 13 bases in the middle. There are 13 residues in the CDR3. The CDR3 sequence: CASSQGSRDGYTF. CDR3 bases: TGTGCCAGCAGCCAGGGTTCCAGGGATGGCTACACCTTC.

The gene calls are TRBV6-6 and TRBJ2-7; D is possibly TRBD1 (6 bases). The germline V gene encodes CDR1 MNHNY and CDR2 SVGAGI (reference sequence). The CDR3 extends over 12 amino acids. Deletions cut 4 bases from V and 6 bases from J, with 10 bases between. The chain's CDR3 is CASSFTGTEQYF. CDR3 nucleotide sequence: TGTGCCAGCAGTTTCACAGGGACCGAGCAGTACTTC.

In this sample, this clone turned up once. CDR3 nucleotides: TGTGCCAGCAGCTTGCAGGGGGACTATGGCTACACCTTC. Its translation is CASSLQGDYGYTF. The chain has TRBV5-4 and TRBJ1-2, with 7 bases that match TRBD1. CDR3 size: 13 residues. The J segment lost 3 bases and the V segment lost 1 base, leaving 0 bases of the junction unmatched. Looked up from germline, CDR1 is SGHNT and CDR2 is YYREEE (reference sequence).

The V call is TRBV4-1, the J call TRBJ1-4; D not certain. The CDR3 consists of 12 residues. Trimming took 3 bases from V and 8 from J, leaving 7 bases between them. Germline V gives CDR1 MGHRA, CDR2 YSYEKL. CDR3 sequence: CASSHPQEKLFF. CDR3 DNA sequence: TGCGCCAGCAGCCACCCACAGGAAAAACTGTTTTTT.

The chain uses TRBV11-1 and TRBJ1-4, with D possibly matching TRBD1 (5 bases). V gave up 1 base and J gave up 7 bases, with 16 bases separating them. The length of the CDR3 is 16 residues. Looked up from germline, CDR1 is SGHAT and CDR2 is FQDESV (reference sequence). CDR3 loop: CASSLGGDCEGEKLFF. DNA for the CDR3: TGTGCCAGCAGCTTAGGGGGGGACTGTGAGGGTGAAAAACTGTTTTTT.

With respect to this clone: Other DNA sequences from this sample encode an identical CDR3 as well. V usage is TRBV3-1 (or the pseudogene TRBV3-2) and J usage is TRBJ1-1; D call uncertain. Germline V gives CDR1 LGHDT, CDR2 YNNKEL (reference sequence). The CDR3 length is 13 residues. Trimming cost V 6 bases and J 1 base, with 9 bases left between them. This CDR3 reads CASSRGRNTEAFF. DNA for the CDR3: TGTGCCAGCAGTCGAGGGAGGAACACTGAAGCTTTCTTT.

J is TRBJ1-4 and V is TRBV6-1; D unclear. V was cut by 2 bases and J by 0 bases, with 10 bases left in between. CDR1 and CDR2 (germline): MNHNS, SASEGT. The CDR3 sequence is 16 residues long. Written as DNA, the CDR3 is TGTGCCAGCAGTGAAATAGGTACAGCAACTAATGAAAAACTGTTTTTT. Translation gives CASSEIGTATNEKLFF.

The J gene is TRBJ2-3, the V gene TRBV7-3; 7 positions match TRBD2. The V gene end was trimmed by 5 bases and the J gene end by 2 bases; junction bases not matched to a gene: 7. Germline V gene data show CDR1 as SGHTA and CDR2 as FQGTGA. This CDR3 comprises 15 residues. The CDR3 DNA is TGTGCCAGCAGCATACAAAGCGGGGCCACAGATACGCAGTATTTT. Translation: CASSIQSGATDTQYF.

V and J are TRBV7-9 and TRBJ2-7; 13 bases line up with TRBD2. V was clipped by 2 bases and J by 1 base; unmatched bases: 2. Germline-derived CDR1 and CDR2 are SEHNR and FQNEAQ (reference sequence). The CDR3 runs to 16 residues. The CDR3 DNA is TGTGCCAGCAGCTTAAGGACTAGCGGGGGTTCCTACGAGCAGTACTTC. Its protein is CASSLRTSGGSYEQYF.

The CDR3 region has the DNA TGTGCCAGCTCCCCCGGCGGGGGGACAGATACGCAGTATTTT. As protein: CASSPGGGTDTQYF. The rearrangement uses TRBV18 and TRBJ2-3; 8 nucleotides agree with TRBD2. The CDR3 runs to 14 residues. J gave up 3 bases and V 6 bases, and 5 bases lay outside the gene matches. Germline V gene data show CDR1 as KGHSH and CDR2 as LQKENI.

The V gene is TRBV19, the J gene TRBJ2-3; D remains unclear. V lost 3 bases and J 0 bases, leaving 7 bases between the germline ends. The CDR3 sequence is 14 residues long. Looked up from germline, CDR1 is LNHDA and CDR2 is SQIVND (reference sequence). Here the CDR3 DNA reads TGTGCCAGTAGTATGTGGCAGAGCACAGATACGCAGTATTTT. It is translated as CASSMWQSTDTQYF.

This chain joins TRBV19 and TRBJ1-1; 7 bases map to TRBD1. This CDR3 has 12 amino acids. CDR1 and CDR2 (germline): LNHDA, SQIVND (reference sequence). With 9 bases clipped from V and 2 bases from J, the junction kept 3 bases outside the gene matches. For the CDR3, the DNA is TGTGCCAGCCGGGACAGAAACACTGAAGCTTTCTTT. Its translation is CASRDRNTEAFF.

This clone has only one observation. The chain uses TRBV4-2 and TRBJ2-7; D unresolved. V was cut by 4 bases and J by 5 bases, with 15 bases left in between. The CDR3 totals 14 residues. Germline CDR1 and CDR2: LGHNA and YNFKEQ. The CDR3, as DNA: TGTGCCAGCAGCCGTTCGGGTGGTGAAGACGAGCAGTACTTC. Its translation is CASSRSGGEDEQYF.

The CDR3 sequence: CASGPAGAIYEQYF. The CDR3 DNA reads as TGTGCCAGCGGCCCAGCGGGTGCAATCTACGAGCAGTACTTC. The rearrangement joins TRBV6-2 or TRBV6-3 to TRBJ2-7, with D possibly TRBD2 on 6 matching bases. The V and J ends lost 8 bases and 3 bases respectively, with 17 bases between them. This CDR3 region has 14 residues. Looked up from germline, CDR1 is MNHEY and CDR2 is SVGEGT.

The chain couples TRBV2 to TRBJ2-7, with D possibly being TRBD1 (6 bases). The CDR3 spans 14 residues. Germline V gives CDR1 SNHLY, CDR2 FYNNEI. Trimming stripped 11 bases from V and 3 bases from J, with 20 bases between. CDR3 sequence reads: CAVKTGQGFYEQYF. The CDR3 DNA reads as TGTGCCGTAAAAACGGGCCAGGGGTTCTACGAGCAGTACTTC.

This clone occurred a few times. This sequence joins TRBV7-8 and TRBJ1-1, with D perhaps matching TRBD1 (6 bases). CDR3 size: 17 residues. Germline CDR1 SGHVS, CDR2 FQNEAQ. The V gene lost 5 bases and the J gene lost 1 base, with 20 bases spanning the gap. The DNA of the CDR3 is TGTGCCAGCAGCCTTCTTGTGTCCCCGGACAGGAACACTGAAGCTTTCTTT. Its translation: CASSLLVSPDRNTEAFF.

The J gene is TRBJ2-4, the V gene TRBV14; no definite D call. Germline V gives CDR1 SGHDN, CDR2 FVKESK. The CDR3 is 12 residues long. Trimming cost V 1 base and J 7 bases, with 5 bases left between them. CDR3: CASSQGSNIQYF. DNA of the CDR3: TGTGCCAGCAGCCAAGGCAGTAACATTCAGTACTTC.

The rearrangement links TRBV2 to TRBJ1-1; TRBD1 matches at 8 bases. The germline CDR1 and CDR2 sequences are SNHLY and FYNNEI. The J segment lost 6 bases and the V segment lost 9 bases, leaving 6 bases of the junction unmatched. This CDR3 has 12 amino acids. CDR3 nucleotides: TGTGCCAGTCGGACAGGGAATGCTGAAGCTTTCTTT. Its translation is CASRTGNAEAFF.

This chain connects TRBV19 to TRBJ1-6, with no clear D. Trimming removed 6 bases at V and 10 bases at J, with 10 bases between. Germline CDR1 is LNHDA and CDR2 is SQIVND (reference sequence). The CDR3 sequence is 12 residues long. The CDR3 nucleotides are TGTGCCAGTAGCGGGGTGGGGTCACCCCTCCACTTT. This sequence encodes CASSGVGSPLHF.

The V gene is TRBV11-3, the J gene TRBJ2-1, with 8 bases matching TRBD1. The CDR3 extends over 15 amino acids. Looked up from germline, CDR1 is SGHNT and CDR2 is YENEEA. The V and J ends lost 1 base and 3 bases, in that order; junction bases with no gene match: 2. As DNA, the CDR3 is TGTGCCAGCAGCTTAGGGACAGGGATCTACAATGAGCAGTTCTTC. This codes for CASSLGTGIYNEQFF.

The gene calls are TRBV6-1 and TRBJ2-7; D remains unclear. Germline values: CDR1 MNHNS, CDR2 SASEGT. The CDR3 sequence is 15 residues long. V was cut by 1 base and J by 4 bases, with 14 bases left in between. CDR3 coding DNA: TGTGCCAGCAGTGAAGGGAATGCGGTAAAGTACGAGCAGTACTTC. It is translated as CASSEGNAVKYEQYF.

The J gene is TRBJ1-1, the V gene TRBV27; TRBD1 might be the D (6 bases). CDR1 and CDR2 from the germline V gene are MNHEY and SMNVEV (reference sequence). V dropped 3 bases and J dropped 10 bases, with 18 bases sitting between them. The CDR3 loop spans 14 amino acids. CDR3 DNA: TGTGCCAGCAGTTTTGACAGGCCGGGCTCTGCAGCTTTCTTT. Translated: CASSFDRPGSAAFF.

The chain is built from TRBV6-5 and TRBJ2-7; no clear D. Per germline, CDR1 MNHEY and CDR2 SVGAGI. The CDR3 length is 13 residues. Trimming shortened V by 0 bases and J by 0 bases, and 3 bases separated the two germline ends. The CDR3 reads CASSYSISYEQYF. The DNA of the CDR3 is TGTGCCAGCAGTTACTCTATCTCCTACGAGCAGTACTTC.